The sequence of this TCR beta chain was determined in a study of identical twins. The CDR3 loop spans 14 amino acids. V was cut by 4 bases and J by 11 bases, with 20 bases left in between. Germline CDR1 is SGHTA and CDR2 is FQGNSA. Each CDR3 protein gets one entry after TCRdb re-called the 5' RACE reads with MiXCR. Here the sample spans just over 500,000 distinct CDR3 sequences, 20% to 25% being singletons. This sample also appeared in a second study, on T cells expressing NK-cell markers.

The rearrangement links TRBV7-2 to TRBJ1-1, with TRBD1 as a possible D gene (6 bases). The sequence derives from a woman between 18 and 29 years old in good health. Sequenced sample: CD4+ T cells sorted from blood. The CDR3 here is CASSSQGGGGRAFF. CDR3 sequence (DNA): TGTGCCAGCAGCTCACAGGGTGGGGGAGGCCGCGCTTTCTTT.